The 24 T cell receptor beta chains in this list originate from one sample, sequenced in a study of T-cell reconstitution after alpha-beta-depleted transplantation in children. Unique molecular identifiers were used to barcode this TCRbeta library. TCRdb itself ran the PCR reads through MiXCR, one entry per CDR3 protein. The repertoire holds about 490,000 distinct CDR3 sequences, 10% to 13% seen once, with about 2% in the top ten. The material was PBMCs, obtained before TCRalphabeta/CD19-depleted stem cell transplant. These TCRs come from a child younger than 10 with inherited bone marrow failure, due to receive a stem cell transplant.

This clonotype has only a few counts. V and J are TRBV5-1 and TRBJ2-7, with 7 bases that match TRBD1. V was clipped by 7 bases and J by 7 bases; unmatched bases: 17. CDR1 and CDR2 (germline): SGHRS, YFSETQ. This CDR3 region has 15 residues. The CDR3 is CASGDPGQLIGEQYF. CDR3 DNA: TGCGCCAGCGGAGATCCGGGACAGCTTATTGGGGAGCAGTACTTC.

V gene TRBV29-1 combines with J gene TRBJ2-3, with 10 bases fitting TRBD2. After removal of 4 bases from V and 5 bases from J, the junction contained 9 bases not matched to a gene. The CDR3 consists of 15 residues. Germline CDR1 SQVTM, CDR2 ANQGSEA. The CDR3 loop is CSVVVSGRAIDTQYF. The CDR3 DNA is TGCAGCGTTGTTGTGAGCGGGAGGGCCATAGATACGCAGTATTTT.

This clonotype was found many times. The chain combines TRBV7-8 with TRBJ2-1; a possible D gene is TRBD2 (5 bases). Trimming removed 2 bases from V and 0 bases from J, with 14 bases in between. CDR3 length: 17 residues. In germline, CDR1 is SGHVS, CDR2 FQNEAQ. The CDR3 spells CASSLPLLGSSYNEQFF. In DNA form, the CDR3 reads TGTGCCAGCAGCTTACCCCTTCTAGGGAGCTCCTACAATGAGCAGTTCTTC.

This clonotype was picked up many times. The V gene is TRBV6-2 or TRBV6-3, the J gene TRBJ2-1, with D tentatively TRBD2 (5 bases). The ends were cut back, 4 bases at V and 2 bases at J, with 15 bases in the middle. This CDR3 contains 16 residues. The germline gives CDR1 MNHEY, CDR2 SVGEGT. The CDR3 bases are TGTGCCAGCAGTTCCCGAACAGCGGTCGCCTACAATGAGCAGTTCTTC. As protein: CASSSRTAVAYNEQFF.

This clonotype appeared many times. V gene TRBV4-3 combines with J gene TRBJ2-7, with D tentatively TRBD1 or TRBD2 (5 bases each). CDR3 size: 14 residues. Germline assignment: CDR1 LGHNA and CDR2 YSLEER. Trimming took off 0 bases at V and 3 bases at J, with 9 bases between the two ends. This CDR3 is CASSQDRGFYEQYF. The CDR3 DNA sequence: TGCGCCAGCAGCCAAGATCGGGGCTTCTACGAGCAGTACTTC.

The rearrangement links TRBV14 to TRBJ1-5; D is perhaps TRBD1 (5 bases). Trimming took off 4 bases at V and 4 bases at J, with 11 bases between the two ends. Germline values: CDR1 SGHDN, CDR2 FVKESK. This CDR3 is 14 amino acids long. The CDR3 bases are TGTGCCAGCAGCCGGGGCGCGGGGAATCAGCCCCAGCATTTT. Translation gives CASSRGAGNQPQHF.

This clonotype was recorded at least ten times. The genes are TRBV20-1 and TRBJ2-1, with D perhaps matching TRBD2 (6 bases). V lost 8 bases and J lost 7, with 21 bases in between. The germline V gene encodes CDR1 DFQATT and CDR2 SNEGSKA (reference sequence). The CDR3 covers 14 residues. CDR3 sequence reads: CSLRALEGINEQFF. DNA for the CDR3: TGCAGTCTGAGGGCCTTGGAGGGAATTAATGAGCAGTTCTTC.

Concerning this clonotype: This may arise from a read error, as a much more abundant clone is one base away. The conserved final phenylalanine or tryptophan is absent from the CDR3, which likely points to a read error. The gene calls are TRBV20-1 and TRBJ2-1, with 10 bases fitting TRBD2. The CDR3 totals 16 residues. In germline, CDR1 is DFQATT, CDR2 SNEGSKA (reference sequence). V was pared by 0 bases and J by 2 bases, with 4 bases of the junction left unmatched. Here the CDR3 reads CSARDLLAGAYNEQFS. Here the CDR3 DNA reads TGCAGTGCTAGAGATCTCCTAGCGGGGGCCTACAATGAGCAGTTCTCC.

Notes on this clonotype: Being one base from a much bigger clone, this may be a read error. The chain couples TRBV3-1 to TRBJ1-2, with D maybe TRBD1 (5 bases). The CDR3 runs to 14 residues. V was trimmed by 3 bases and J by 4 bases, leaving 12 bases between them. Germline-derived CDR1 and CDR2 are LGHDT and YNNKEL (reference sequence). CDR3 region: CASSQKGWTYGYTF. DNA of the CDR3: TGTGCCAGCAGCCAGAAGGGGTGGACCTATGGCTACACCTTC.

The V call is TRBV3-1, the J call TRBJ2-1; 13 bases agree with TRBD2. CDR1 is LGHDT, CDR2 YNNKEL, per germline (reference sequence). V was clipped by 11 bases and J by 7 bases; unmatched bases: 20. The CDR3 contains 18 residues. The CDR3 sequence: CASSKAYPPGLAGNEQFF. The CDR3 DNA sequence: TGTGCCTCCTCCAAAGCCTACCCTCCGGGACTAGCGGGGAATGAGCAGTTCTTC.

V usage is TRBV7-8 and J usage is TRBJ1-2; possible D gene TRBD1, 5 bases. The CDR3 runs 16 residues. V lost 0 bases, J lost 4 bases, and 15 bases lay in between. CDR1 and CDR2 from the germline V gene are SGHVS and FQNEAQ. The CDR3 region is CASSLAATPGTYGYTF. CDR3 coding DNA: TGTGCCAGCAGCTTAGCGGCAACTCCTGGGACCTATGGCTACACCTTC.

This clonotype was observed many times. This chain connects TRBV20-1 to TRBJ2-1, with 8 bases identical to TRBD2. J was trimmed by 1 base and V by 6 bases; bases with no gene match: 5. The CDR3 is 14 residues long. The germline CDR1 and CDR2 sequences are DFQATT and SNEGSKA (reference sequence). The CDR3 DNA reads as TGCAGTGCGGGCCGCGGGAGGTCCTACAATGAGCAGTTCTTC. This sequence encodes CSAGRGRSYNEQFF.

As regards this clonotype: Possible read error: a much larger clone is one base away. The rearrangement joins TRBV4-3 to TRBJ2-5, with D possibly called TRBD1 or TRBD2 (6 bases each). The CDR3 is 15 amino acids. CDR1 LGHNA and CDR2 YSLEER come from the germline V gene. The CDR3 sequence: CASGQDAGGEETQYF. CDR3 DNA sequence: TGCGCCAGCGGCCAAGATGCCGGGGGCGAGGAGACCCAGTACTTC.

The CDR3 loop is CASSVSTSRISYEQYF. The CDR3 DNA sequence: TGTGCCAGCAGCGTCTCGACTAGCAGGATCTCCTACGAGCAGTACTTC. The chain carries TRBV7-8 and TRBJ2-7; 7 bases fit TRBD2. With V trimmed by 5 bases and J by 0 bases, 10 bases remained unmatched. The CDR3 length is 16 residues. Germline values: CDR1 SGHVS, CDR2 FQNEAQ.

This clonotype was picked up many times. V is TRBV28 and J is TRBJ2-1, with 7 bases lining up with TRBD2. Germline V lookup: CDR1 MDHEN, CDR2 SYDVKM. The CDR3 is 15 residues long. V was pared by 5 bases and J by 4 bases, with 8 bases of the junction left unmatched. The CDR3 spells CASSPGGTTYNEQFF. CDR3 nucleotide sequence: TGTGCCAGCAGTCCAGGCGGGACTACGTACAATGAGCAGTTCTTC.

The V call is TRBV5-1, the J call TRBJ2-7; D unclear. The CDR3 extends over 14 amino acids. The V end was cut by 4 bases, the J end by 0 bases, with 11 bases between. In germline, CDR1 is SGHRS, CDR2 YFSETQ. CDR3 coding DNA: TGCGCCAGCAGCCGTACGATAAGCTCCTACGAGCAGTACTTC. Translation: CASSRTISSYEQYF. Combining the CDR3 with reference TRBV5-1 and TRBJ2-7 gives the whole variable domain KAGVTQTPRYLIKTRGQQVTLSCSPISGHRSVSWYQQTPGQGLQFLFEYFSETQRNKGNFPGRFSGRQFSNSRSEMNVSTLELGDSALYLCASSRTISSYEQYFGPGTRLTVT.

This clonotype was detected ten times or more. The CDR3 is CASSEWAGLDQPQHF. DNA of the CDR3: TGTGCCAGCAGTGAATGGGCAGGGCTAGATCAGCCCCAGCATTTT. The V gene is TRBV2, the J gene TRBJ1-5, with a tentative D call TRBD1 (5 bases). V lost 2 bases to trimming and J lost 5 bases, with 13 bases between them. The CDR3 contains 15 residues. CDR1 and CDR2 (germline): SNHLY, FYNNEI.

This clonotype was counted many times. The chain employs TRBV29-1 and TRBJ2-3, with 8 bases matching TRBD1. Germline-derived CDR1 and CDR2 are SQVTM and ANQGSEA. This CDR3 region has 13 residues. V lost 2 bases, J lost 5 bases, and 3 bases stayed unmatched. CDR3 sequence: CSVESRGQDTQYF. In DNA, the CDR3 is TGCAGCGTTGAAAGCAGGGGGCAAGATACGCAGTATTTT.

This clonotype came up a few times. The chain is built from TRBV7-2 and TRBJ2-2; D is uncertain. CDR1 and CDR2 (germline): SGHTA, FQGNSA. The V gene lost 2 bases and the J gene lost 3 bases, with 13 bases spanning the gap. The CDR3 contains 16 residues. CDR3 coding DNA: TGTGCCAGCAGCTTAAGCAACGCCGTGTACACCGGGGAGCTGTTTTTT. This codes for CASSLSNAVYTGELFF.

This clonotype has a count of ten or more. This chain connects TRBV6-5 to TRBJ2-3; 8 bases are a match to TRBD2. Germline V lookup: CDR1 MNHEY, CDR2 SVGAGI. There are 14 residues in the CDR3. V lost 5 bases, J lost 2 bases, and 3 bases stayed unmatched. Here the CDR3 reads CASSTSGPTDTQYF. CDR3 DNA: TGTGCCAGCAGTACTAGCGGCCCCACAGATACGCAGTATTTT.

This clonotype has just a few counts. The gene calls are TRBV28 and TRBJ1-5; TRBD1 agrees at 7 bases. The CDR3 length is 14 residues. V lost 10 bases to trimming and J lost 4 bases; unmatched junction nucleotides: 10. Germline V gene data show CDR1 as MDHEN and CDR2 as SYDVKM. The CDR3 here is CATGDRVNNQPQHF. The CDR3 region has the DNA TGTGCCACGGGAGACAGGGTTAATAATCAGCCCCAGCATTTT.

This clonotype has ten or more counts. This chain joins TRBV12-3 or TRBV12-4 and TRBJ2-1; a possible D gene is TRBD1 (6 bases). V was shortened by 6 bases and J by 6 bases, with 18 bases between the two germline ends. The CDR3 has 15 amino acids. CDR3 in amino acids: CASSLRGSQINEQFF. CDR3 nucleotide sequence: TGTGCCAGCAGCCTAAGGGGGAGTCAGATCAATGAGCAGTTCTTC.

This clonotype has a handful of counts. J is TRBJ2-2 and V is TRBV28, with 10 bases matching TRBD2. V lost 6 bases, J lost 3 bases, and 7 bases stayed unmatched. Per the germline V gene, CDR1 is MDHEN and CDR2 is SYDVKM. The CDR3 sequence is 16 residues long. The CDR3 region has the DNA TGTGCCAGCAGCCGGACTAGCGGAGGACACACCGGGGAGCTGTTTTTT. As protein: CASSRTSGGHTGELFF. Full variable domain (remainder filled in from reference TRBV28 and TRBJ2-2): DVKVTQSSRYLVKRTGEKVFLECVQDMDHENMFWYRQDPGLGLRLIYFSYDVKMKEKGDIPEGYSVSREKKERFSLILESASTNQTSMYLCASSRTSGGHTGELFFGEGSRLTVL.

This clonotype was observed a few times. V usage is TRBV5-1 and J usage is TRBJ2-1; 8 positions agree with TRBD2. Losses at the gene ends were 1 base for V and 5 bases for J; bases not matched to a gene: 8. The CDR3 contains 16 residues. Germline V gene sequence: CDR1 SGHRS, CDR2 YFSETQ. The CDR3 coding sequence is TGCGCCAGCAGCTTGCCGTCGGGACTAGGGAACAATGAGCAGTTCTTC. Translating gives CASSLPSGLGNNEQFF. Variable domain in full (rest from reference TRBV5-1 and TRBJ2-1): KAGVTQTPRYLIKTRGQQVTLSCSPISGHRSVSWYQQTPGQGLQFLFEYFSETQRNKGNFPGRFSGRQFSNSRSEMNVSTLELGDSALYLCASSLPSGLGNNEQFFGPGTRLTVL.